The T cell receptor beta chain under discussion was sequenced for a study of T cells in Graves' hyperthyroidism and ophthalmopathy. Whole-study results and caveats: Blood also held most thyroid clonotypes expanded beyond 0.001.

Uncontrolled infection, other autoimmune disease, pregnancy and lactation each barred patients from inclusion. This clonotype showed up just a few times. Its matching antigen is unknown. TCR beta CDR3 regions were amplified from RNA. The HTBI set primed first-round TCR CDR3 RT-PCR. TCRdb re-called the multiplex PCR reads with MiXCR, one entry per CDR3 protein. Among around 600,000 distinct CDR3 sequences, about 16% were seen once, and the ten largest hold less than 3.5%. CDR3 length: 17 amino acids. Trimming cost V 3 bases and J 4 bases; bases outside gene matches: 15. CDR1 and CDR2 from the germline V gene are KGHSH and LQKENI.

The sequencing sample was made of blood. This receptor was taken from a woman aged 40 to 49 with Graves' ophthalmopathy. V and J are TRBV18 and TRBJ2-7, with 7 bases fitting TRBD2. In DNA form, the CDR3 reads TGTGCCAGCTCACCCTCGGGAGGACTCATAATGCCTTACGAGCAGTACTTC. Its protein is CASSPSGGLIMPYEQYF.